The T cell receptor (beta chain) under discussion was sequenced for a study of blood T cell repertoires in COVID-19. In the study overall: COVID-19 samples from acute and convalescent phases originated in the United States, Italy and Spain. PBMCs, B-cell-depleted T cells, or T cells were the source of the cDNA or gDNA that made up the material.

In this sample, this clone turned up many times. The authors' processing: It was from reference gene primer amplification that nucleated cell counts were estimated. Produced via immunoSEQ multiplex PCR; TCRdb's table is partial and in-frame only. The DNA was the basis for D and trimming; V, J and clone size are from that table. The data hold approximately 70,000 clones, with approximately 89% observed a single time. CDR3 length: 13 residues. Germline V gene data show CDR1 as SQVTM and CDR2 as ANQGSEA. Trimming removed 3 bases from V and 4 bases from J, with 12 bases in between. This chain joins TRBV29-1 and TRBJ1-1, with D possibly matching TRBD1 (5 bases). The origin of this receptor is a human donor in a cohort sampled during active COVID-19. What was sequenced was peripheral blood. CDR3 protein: CSVDPREGTEAFF. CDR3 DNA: TGCAGCGTTGACCCCAGGGAGGGCACTGAAGCTTTCTTT.